This record looks at one T cell receptor beta chain sequence and its context. This clone was seen more than once but under ten times. No antigen is known for it. Base qualities are not recorded, but no much larger clone differs from it by a single base. The same CDR3 is also encoded by other DNA sequences in this sample. Including the terminal cysteine and phenylalanine, the CDR3 comprises 13 residues. CDR3 DNA is the only sequence kept; it has 39 bases, read in frame from the first base. The germline V gene gives CDR1 as KGHSH and CDR2 as LQKENI. The junction shows trimming of 3 bases on V and 5 bases on J, plus 8 bases between the germline ends. This specimen belongs to a study of T cell responses to AZD1222 COVID-19 vaccine listed by TCRdb under 2021. Turning to the overall study: AZD1222 recipients whose second dose came at about 4 weeks and those whose second dose came at about 12 weeks were combined into one group, since spike-specific TCR depth and breadth did not differ between the two schedules. Trial participants were enrolled into age subgroups of 18-55, 56-69 and 70-plus years, which contained 148, 28 and 57 TCR-sequenced participants, respectively. A total of about 230 trial participants underwent TCR sequencing, of whom about 200 received two doses of AZD1222 and about 26 received two doses of the MenACWY control vaccine.

The CDR3 regions of human TCRbeta chains were subjected to immunosequencing. In the original analysis: TCRs in the repertoires were matched against a reference library of SARS-CoV-2-specific TCRs that had been generated with the MIRA antigen-specificity platform. Breadth was defined as the fraction of unique TCRs that were SARS-CoV-2-associated, and depth was defined as the fraction of total T cells that were SARS-CoV-2-associated. Using the MIRA data, each spike-specific TCR was assigned both to the spike region to which the TCR was reactive and to a CD4 or CD8 class. Log10-transformed breadth and depth values were compared by one-way ANOVA with Sidak's multiple comparisons tests. Held by TCRdb, this immuneACCESS table contains in-frame sequences only and omits some clones. Under half of the omission traces to an unresolved V gene where checked; the cause of the rest is unknown. The DNA was the basis for D and trimming; V, J and clone size are from that table. Counted in this sample were 150,000 or so clones; about 89% of them appeared once. The ten largest clones represent 1.6% of the sample.

The sample's time point label, in plain terms: baseline before first vaccination. The vaccinee samples were drawn from two UK trials, COV001 and COV002, one of which was a single-blind randomized controlled phase 2/3 trial testing AZD1222 (ChAdOx1 nCoV-19) in healthy adults. For TCRbeta chain sequencing, PBMC samples were collected from trial participants at day 0 and at day 28 after the second dose. General findings and caveats noted by the study authors: Most participants were white British and females outnumbered males, and the authors suggested that clonal diversity may have been underestimated. Because no samples from the day 14 peak response were available, repertoires could be characterized only after the peak T cell response. Epitopes outside the regions mutated in the B.1.351 and B.1.1.7 variants were reportedly recognized by nearly half of the unique spike-specific TCRs. After two AZD1222 doses, both the breadth and the depth of spike-specific TCRs were significantly higher than at day 0 and than in MenACWY recipients. The vaccine-associated CD4 TCRs covered the entire spike protein, and the dominant responses fell in regions 160-218 and 743-854. Only five or six AZD1222 recipients were SARS-CoV-2 seropositive at baseline, limiting conclusions about previously exposed vaccinees. The 56-69-year group was small, and its depth increase did not reach significance, likely because of low power.

The sequenced sample was peripheral blood, obtained on day 0 of AZD1222 vaccination. The receptor was derived from an adult in good health. The chain is encoded by TRBV18 joined to TRBJ1-5; perhaps TRBD1 is the D gene, with 5 bases matching. The CDR3 region reads CASSPGGDQPQHF. The DNA sequence is given as TGTGCCAGCTCACCGGGGGGGGATCAGCCCCAGCATTTT.